These 20 T cell receptor beta chains originate from one sample sequenced in a study of cytomegalovirus exposure and HLA in healthy donors (dated by TCRdb to between 2016 and 2019). The receptor library was made with the immunoSEQ multiplex PCR assay. For the multiplex PCR, a mixture combining 60 forward primers for TCR Vbeta segments and 13 reverse primers for TCR Jbeta segments was used. TCRdb took this table from immuneACCESS and kept in-frame rearrangements with V and J called. Such tables lack part of the clones; where checked against another copy, unresolved V genes explain under half of the gap, and the rest is unexplained. Present in this sample are about 190,000 clones, about 86% of which were seen just once. Roughly 1.7% of the sample rests with the top ten. The source material was PBMCs. The receptors originated from a man aged 40-49 years in good health and CMV-seropositive.

This clone was found a few times. The rearrangement uses TRBV5-3 and TRBJ2-6; 12 nucleotides align to TRBD1. TRBV5-3 is an ORF, with its function uncertain. The CDR3 has 19 amino acids. Unmatched junction bases numbered 12, after V lost 4 bases and J lost 4 bases. The CDR3 reads CARSGYRGTGGVGANVLTF. CDR3 DNA: TGTGCCAGAAGCGGTTATAGGGGGACAGGGGGCGTGGGGGCCAACGTCCTGACTTTC.

J is TRBJ1-3 and V is TRBV5-1, with 8 bases fitting TRBD1. Germline-derived CDR1 and CDR2 are SGHRS and YFSETQ. The CDR3 extends over 16 amino acids. The junction had 11 bases not matched to a gene; V was cut back by 5 bases and J by 4 bases. In DNA, the CDR3 is TGCGCCAGCAGTCTCAGACAGGGGAGGGCAGGAAACACCATATATTTT. Translated: CASSLRQGRAGNTIYF.

A word on this clone: Germline and junction disagree at one end, which may indicate a read error. V gene TRBV9 combines with J gene TRBJ2-2; 8 bases agree with TRBD2. CDR3 length equals 13 residues. Germline V gene lookup returns CDR1 SGDLS and CDR2 YYNGEE. The CDR3 region is CASSVGTSGGLRF. In DNA, the CDR3 is TGTGCCAGCAGCGTAGGAACTAGCGGAGGCCTTAGATTT. Combining the CDR3 with reference TRBV9 and TRBJ2-2 gives the whole variable domain DSGVTQTPKHLITATGQRVTLRCSPRSGDLSVYWYQQSLDQGLQFLIQYYNGEERAKGNILERFSAQQFPDLHSELNLSSLELGDSALYFCASSVGTSGGLRFGEGSRLTVL.

This clone was detected a few times. The rearrangement joins TRBV6-5 to TRBJ2-2; 10 nucleotides agree with TRBD1. Trimming took 5 bases from V and 4 from J; bases not matched to a gene: 4. Germline lookup yields CDR1 MNHEY and CDR2 SVGAGI. The CDR3 has 15 amino acids. The DNA of the CDR3 is TGTGCCAGCAGTCCGGGACAGGGGTTCACCGGGGAGCTGTTTTTT. It codes for CASSPGQGFTGELFF.

The chain links TRBV11-3 to TRBJ2-5, with TRBD2 identical over 14 bases. The CDR3 loop spans 16 amino acids. V gave up 5 bases and J gave up 4 bases; unmatched junction bases: 6. Germline CDR1 and CDR2: SGHNT and YENEEA. The CDR3: CASSLTGTSGGETQYF. CDR3 coding DNA: TGTGCCAGCAGCCTAACAGGGACTAGCGGGGGAGAGACCCAGTACTTC.

The gene calls are TRBV5-1 and TRBJ2-7, with D tentatively TRBD1 (6 bases). The CDR3 extends over 12 amino acids. Trimming stripped 3 bases from V and 7 bases from J, with 11 bases between. Germline V CDR1 and CDR2: SGHRS, YFSETQ. For the CDR3, the DNA is TGCGCCAGCAGCTCCCTGACAGGAGAGCAGTACTTC. The encoded protein is CASSSLTGEQYF.

The chain joins TRBV11-2 to TRBJ2-3; weak D call: TRBD2 (6 bases). The V gene lost 3 bases and the J gene lost 0 bases, with 13 bases spanning the gap. The CDR3 runs to 16 residues. From germline, CDR1 is SGHAT and CDR2 FQNNGV. In DNA, the CDR3 is TGTGCCAGCAGCTTCGGTAGCGGCCCTAGCACAGATACGCAGTATTTT. It codes for CASSFGSGPSTDTQYF.

The chain combines TRBV21-1 with TRBJ2-5; no DNA check was done on the table's D call, TRBD2. TRBV21-1 is described as a pseudogene. The CDR3 loop spans 12 amino acids. The CDR3 here is CASSKDGETQYF. Here the CDR3 DNA reads TGTGCCAGCAGCAAAGACGGAGAGACCCAGTACTTC.

This clone was seen once. The chain carries TRBV27 and TRBJ2-1; 10 bases are shared with TRBD2. Germline trimming cut 4 bases from V and 7 bases from J; bases unmatched to any gene: 7. Germline-derived CDR1 and CDR2 are MNHEY and SMNVEV (reference sequence). The CDR3 length is 15 residues. CDR3 sequence (DNA): TGTGCCAGCAGTTCTCCTAGCGGGAGTTCGAATGAGCAGTTCTTC. Translation: CASSSPSGSSNEQFF.

The chain carries TRBV15 and TRBJ2-3, with D possibly matching TRBD2 (5 bases). The CDR3 covers 15 residues. Germline-derived CDR1 and CDR2 are LNHNV and YYDKDF (reference sequence). Trimming left V 2 bases short and J 4 bases short, with 13 bases between. CDR3 DNA sequence: TGTGCCACCAGCAGATATGACGGGGATGCAGATACGCAGTATTTT. It translates to CATSRYDGDADTQYF.

The chain couples TRBV15 to TRBJ2-7; no reliable D call. This CDR3 region has 12 residues. Germline-derived CDR1 and CDR2 are LNHNV and YYDKDF (reference sequence). Trimming removed 0 bases from V and 9 bases from J, with 9 bases in between. CDR3 in amino acids: CATSRDFERQYF. In DNA, the CDR3 is TGTGCCACCAGCAGAGATTTCGAGCGGCAGTACTTC.

V usage is TRBV15 and J usage is TRBJ1-1; possible D gene TRBD1, 6 bases. The CDR3 covers 13 residues. V lost 6 bases and J 6 bases, leaving 14 bases between the germline ends. From germline, CDR1 is LNHNV and CDR2 YYDKDF (reference sequence). The CDR3 here is CATRQQGSAEAFF. In DNA form, the CDR3 reads TGTGCCACCAGACAACAGGGCTCGGCTGAAGCTTTCTTT. The variable domain in full, with the rest retrieved from reference TRBV15 and TRBJ1-1, is DAMVIQNPRYQVTQFGKPVTLSCSQTLNHNVMYWYQQKSSQAPKLLFHYYDKDFNNEADTPDNFQSRRPNTSFCFLDIRSPGLGDTAMYLCATRQQGSAEAFFGQGTRLTVV.

The chain couples TRBV5-1 to TRBJ2-1; 12 bases fit TRBD2. After removal of 4 bases from V and 6 bases from J, the junction contained 5 bases not matched to a gene. Per germline, CDR1 SGHRS and CDR2 YFSETQ. The CDR3 is made up of 15 amino acids. The CDR3 region has the DNA TGCGCCAGCAGCCCCACTAGCGGGAGGTTCAATGAGCAGTTCTTC. This gives the protein CASSPTSGRFNEQFF. The full variable domain, its missing parts supplied by reference TRBV5-1 and TRBJ2-1, is KAGVTQTPRYLIKTRGQQVTLSCSPISGHRSVSWYQQTPGQGLQFLFEYFSETQRNKGNFPGRFSGRQFSNSRSEMNVSTLELGDSALYLCASSPTSGRFNEQFFGPGTRLTVL.

V and J are TRBV7-2 and TRBJ1-5; TRBD1 agrees at 8 bases. The CDR3 extends over 15 amino acids. Germline CDR1 is SGHTA and CDR2 is FQGNSA. Trimming took 0 bases from V and 6 from J; bases not matched to a gene: 4. CDR3 in DNA: TGTGCCAGCAGCTTAGCGTCAGGGGGCAGTCAGCCCCAGCATTTT. This encodes CASSLASGGSQPQHF.

V gene TRBV20-1 combines with J gene TRBJ1-2; D unclear. CDR1 is DFQATT, CDR2 SNEGSKA, per germline (reference sequence). CDR3 length: 10 amino acids. The chain's CDR3 is CIGDNYGYTF. The DNA of the CDR3 is TGCATCGGAGACAACTATGGCTACACCTTC.

The chain joins TRBV19 to TRBJ2-2; weak D call: TRBD1 (5 bases). The germline V gene encodes CDR1 LNHDA and CDR2 SQIVND (reference sequence). V lost 5 bases and J 6 bases, leaving 13 bases between the germline ends. This CDR3 has 14 residues. The CDR3 is CASSSKEGAGELFF. CDR3 coding DNA: TGTGCCAGTAGTTCGAAGGAAGGGGCCGGGGAGCTGTTTTTT.

The chain uses TRBV7-8 and TRBJ1-5, with TRBD1 matching 7 bases. CDR3 length: 16 residues. With 2 bases clipped from V and 4 bases from J, the junction kept 8 bases outside the gene matches. Germline lookup yields CDR1 SGHVS and CDR2 FQNEAQ. The CDR3 DNA follows: TGTGCCAGCAGCTTATACAGGGGCGCCTATAATCAGCCCCAGCATTTT. It encodes CASSLYRGAYNQPQHF. Complete variable domain (other parts from reference TRBV7-8 and TRBJ1-5): GAGVSQSPRYKVAKRGQDVALRCDPISGHVSLFWYQQALGQGPEFLTYFQNEAQLDKSGLPSDRFFAERPEGSVSTLKIQRTQQEDSAVYLCASSLYRGAYNQPQHFGDGTRLSIL.

This rearrangement joins TRBV4-1 to TRBJ2-2; 7 bases are shared with TRBD2. The CDR3 has 21 residues. The V and J ends lost 0 bases and 1 base, in that order; junction bases with no gene match: 17. From germline, CDR1 is MGHRA and CDR2 YSYEKL. The CDR3 reads CASSQEGWLAAHGKNTGELFF. DNA of the CDR3: TGCGCCAGCAGCCAAGAGGGTTGGCTAGCGGCCCACGGTAAGAACACCGGGGAGCTGTTTTTT.

The V gene is TRBV6-5, the J gene TRBJ2-7; D perhaps matches TRBD2 (6 bases). The CDR3 covers 16 residues. V gave up 1 base and J gave up 9 bases, with 22 bases separating them. Germline CDR1 and CDR2: MNHEY and SVGAGI. This CDR3 is CASSYLRVGLAYSQYF. DNA of the CDR3: TGTGCCAGCAGTTACTTACGTGTGGGTCTAGCGTATTCGCAGTACTTC.

The V call is TRBV4-3, the J call TRBJ2-3; weak D call: TRBD2 (6 bases). Trimming removed 0 bases at V and 15 bases at J, with 16 bases between. CDR3 length: 13 amino acids. Germline lookup yields CDR1 LGHNA and CDR2 YSLEER. The CDR3 bases are TGCGCCAGCAGCCAAGATCTGGCGGGATCCGTATATTTT. Translating gives CASSQDLAGSVYF.